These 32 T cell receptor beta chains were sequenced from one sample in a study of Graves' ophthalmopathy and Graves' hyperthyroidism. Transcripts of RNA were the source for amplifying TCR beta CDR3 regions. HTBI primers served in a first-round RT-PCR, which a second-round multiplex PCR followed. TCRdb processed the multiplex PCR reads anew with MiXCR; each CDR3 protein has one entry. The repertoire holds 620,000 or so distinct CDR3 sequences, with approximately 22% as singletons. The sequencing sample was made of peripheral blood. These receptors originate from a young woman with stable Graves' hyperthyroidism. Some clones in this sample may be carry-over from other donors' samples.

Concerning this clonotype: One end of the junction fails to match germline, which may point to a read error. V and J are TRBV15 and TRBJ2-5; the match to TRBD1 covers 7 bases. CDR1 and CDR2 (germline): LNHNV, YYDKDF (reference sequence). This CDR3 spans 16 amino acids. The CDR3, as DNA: TGTGCCACCAGCAGAGATCTCTTAGCAGGGGGAGAGACCAAGTACTTC. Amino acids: CATSRDLLAGGETKYF.

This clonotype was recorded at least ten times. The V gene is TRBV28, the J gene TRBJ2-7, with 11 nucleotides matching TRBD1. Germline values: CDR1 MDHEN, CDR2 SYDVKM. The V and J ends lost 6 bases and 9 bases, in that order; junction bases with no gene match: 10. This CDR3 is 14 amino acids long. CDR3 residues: CASRPGTGGDGQYF. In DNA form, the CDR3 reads TGTGCCAGCAGACCCGGGACAGGGGGAGATGGGCAGTACTTC.

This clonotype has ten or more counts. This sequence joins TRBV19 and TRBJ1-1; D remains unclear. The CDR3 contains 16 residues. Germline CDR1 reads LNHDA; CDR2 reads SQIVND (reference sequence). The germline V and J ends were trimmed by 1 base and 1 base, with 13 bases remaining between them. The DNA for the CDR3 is TGTGCCAGTAGTATAGTTCCTCGATTGGCGAACACTGAAGCTTTCTTT. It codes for CASSIVPRLANTEAFF.

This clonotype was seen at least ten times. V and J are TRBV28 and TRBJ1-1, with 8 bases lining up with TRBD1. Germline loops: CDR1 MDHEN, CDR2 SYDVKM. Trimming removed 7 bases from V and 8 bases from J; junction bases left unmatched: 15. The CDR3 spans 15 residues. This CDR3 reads CASTGQGHNQLEAFF. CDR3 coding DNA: TGTGCCAGCACTGGACAGGGACACAATCAATTGGAAGCTTTCTTT.

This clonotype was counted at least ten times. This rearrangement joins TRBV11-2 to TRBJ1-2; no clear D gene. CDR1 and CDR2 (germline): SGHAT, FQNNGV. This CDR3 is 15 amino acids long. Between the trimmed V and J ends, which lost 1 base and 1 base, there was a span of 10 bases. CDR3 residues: CASSLVLSSNYGYTF. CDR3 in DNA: TGTGCCAGCAGCTTAGTTCTATCAAGTAACTATGGCTACACCTTC. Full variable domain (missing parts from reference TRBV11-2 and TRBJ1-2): EAGVAQSPRYKIIEKRQSVAFWCNPISGHATLYWYQQILGQGPKLLIQFQNNGVVDDSQLPKDRFSAERLKGVDSTLKIQPAKLEDSAVYLCASSLVLSSNYGYTFGSGTRLTVV.

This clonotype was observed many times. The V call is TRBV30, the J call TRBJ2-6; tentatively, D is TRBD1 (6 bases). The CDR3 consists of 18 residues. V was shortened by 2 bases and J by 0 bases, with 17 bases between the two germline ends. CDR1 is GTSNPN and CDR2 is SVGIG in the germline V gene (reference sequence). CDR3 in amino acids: CAWSPSGTLLSGANVLTF. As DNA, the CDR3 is TGTGCCTGGAGTCCTTCCGGGACACTGCTCTCTGGGGCCAACGTCCTGACTTTC.

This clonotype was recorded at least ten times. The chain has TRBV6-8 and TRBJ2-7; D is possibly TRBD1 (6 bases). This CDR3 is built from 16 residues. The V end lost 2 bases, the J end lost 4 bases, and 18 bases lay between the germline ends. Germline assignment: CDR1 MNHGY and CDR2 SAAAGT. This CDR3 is CASSYVWTATFYEQYF. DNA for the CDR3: TGTGCCAGCAGTTACGTATGGACAGCTACCTTTTACGAGCAGTACTTC.

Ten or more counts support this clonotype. In DNA form, the CDR3 reads TGTGCCAGCAGTGCCGGGACTAGCGGGAGCTACGAGCAGTACTTC. As protein: CASSAGTSGSYEQYF. V usage is TRBV6-1 and J usage is TRBJ2-7, with 14 nucleotides matching TRBD2. This CDR3 comprises 15 residues. From germline, CDR1 is MNHNS and CDR2 SASEGT. The V and J ends lost 4 bases and 3 bases, in that order; junction bases with no gene match: 2.

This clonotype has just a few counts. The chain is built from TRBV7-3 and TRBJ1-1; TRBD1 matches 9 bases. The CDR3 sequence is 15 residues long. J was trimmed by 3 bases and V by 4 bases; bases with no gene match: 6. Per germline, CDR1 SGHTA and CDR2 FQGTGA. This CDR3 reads CASSSSTGGDTEAFF. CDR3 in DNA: TGTGCCAGCAGCTCGTCGACAGGGGGGGACACTGAAGCTTTCTTT.

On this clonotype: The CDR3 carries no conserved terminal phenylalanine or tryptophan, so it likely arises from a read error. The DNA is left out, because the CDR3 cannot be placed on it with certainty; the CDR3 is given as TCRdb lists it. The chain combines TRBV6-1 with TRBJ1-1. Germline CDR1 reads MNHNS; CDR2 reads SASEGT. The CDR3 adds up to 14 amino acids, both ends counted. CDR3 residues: CASSPISRDTEACL.

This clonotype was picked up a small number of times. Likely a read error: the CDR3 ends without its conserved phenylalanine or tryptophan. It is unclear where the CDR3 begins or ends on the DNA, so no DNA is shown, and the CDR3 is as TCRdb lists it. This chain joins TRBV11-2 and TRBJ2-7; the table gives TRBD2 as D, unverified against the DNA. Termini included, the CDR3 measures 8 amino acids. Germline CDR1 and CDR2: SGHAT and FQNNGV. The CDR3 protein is CASSPLAG.

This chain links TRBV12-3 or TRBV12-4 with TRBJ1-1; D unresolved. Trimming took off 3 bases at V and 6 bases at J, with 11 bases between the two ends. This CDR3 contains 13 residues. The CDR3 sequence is CASSFFRGAEAFF. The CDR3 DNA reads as TGTGCCAGCAGTTTTTTCCGGGGAGCTGAAGCTTTCTTT.

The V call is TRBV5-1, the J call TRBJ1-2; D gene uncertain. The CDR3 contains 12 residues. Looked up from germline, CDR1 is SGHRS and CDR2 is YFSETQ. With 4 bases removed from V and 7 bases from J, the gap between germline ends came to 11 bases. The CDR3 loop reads CASSPGRIGYTF. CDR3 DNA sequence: TGCGCCAGCAGCCCAGGTCGGATTGGCTACACCTTC.

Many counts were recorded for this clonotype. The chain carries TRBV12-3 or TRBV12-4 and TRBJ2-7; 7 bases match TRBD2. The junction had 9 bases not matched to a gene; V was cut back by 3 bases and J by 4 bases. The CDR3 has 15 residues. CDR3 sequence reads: CASSFRLTSEYEQYF. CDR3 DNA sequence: TGTGCCAGCAGTTTTCGCCTCACTAGCGAATACGAGCAGTACTTC.

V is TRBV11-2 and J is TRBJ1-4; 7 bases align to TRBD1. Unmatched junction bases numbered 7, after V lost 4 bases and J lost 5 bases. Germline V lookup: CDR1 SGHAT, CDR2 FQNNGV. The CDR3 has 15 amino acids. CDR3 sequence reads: CASSSRTGTNEKLFF. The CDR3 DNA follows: TGTGCCAGCAGCTCCCGGACAGGAACGAATGAAAAACTGTTTTTT.

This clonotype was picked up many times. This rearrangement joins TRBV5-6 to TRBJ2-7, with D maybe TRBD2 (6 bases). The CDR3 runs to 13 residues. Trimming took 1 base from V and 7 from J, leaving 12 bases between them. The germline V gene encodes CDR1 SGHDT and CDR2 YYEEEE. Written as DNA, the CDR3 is TGTGCCAGCAGCTTGAGGTCGGAGGGGGAGCAGTACTTC. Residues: CASSLRSEGEQYF.

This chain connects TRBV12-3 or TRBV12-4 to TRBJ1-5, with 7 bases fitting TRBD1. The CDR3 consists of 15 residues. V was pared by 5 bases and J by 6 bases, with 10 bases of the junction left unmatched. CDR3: CASSLSGTASQPQHF. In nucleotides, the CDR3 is TGTGCCAGCAGTCTTTCCGGGACAGCCAGTCAGCCCCAGCATTTT.

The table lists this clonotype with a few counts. Here the CDR3 reads CASSMRTQGVMETQYF. For the CDR3, the DNA is TGTGCCAGCAGTATGAGGACACAGGGGGTGATGGAGACCCAGTACTTC. The chain is built from TRBV28 and TRBJ2-5; TRBD1 matches at 8 bases. Germline CDR1 is MDHEN and CDR2 is SYDVKM. This CDR3 region has 16 residues. Trimming cost V 5 bases and J 5 bases; bases outside gene matches: 13.

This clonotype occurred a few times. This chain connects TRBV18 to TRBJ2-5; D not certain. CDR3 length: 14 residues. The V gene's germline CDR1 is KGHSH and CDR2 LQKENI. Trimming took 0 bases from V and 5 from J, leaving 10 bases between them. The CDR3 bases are TGTGCCAGCTCACCACCGCTAGTTGGGGAGACCCAGTACTTC. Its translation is CASSPPLVGETQYF. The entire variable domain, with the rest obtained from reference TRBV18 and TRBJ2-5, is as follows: NAGVMQNPRHLVRRRGQEARLRCSPMKGHSHVYWYRQLPEEGLKFMVYLQKENIIDESGMPKERFSAEFPKEGPSILRIQQVVRGDSAAYFCASSPPLVGETQYFGPGTRLLVL.

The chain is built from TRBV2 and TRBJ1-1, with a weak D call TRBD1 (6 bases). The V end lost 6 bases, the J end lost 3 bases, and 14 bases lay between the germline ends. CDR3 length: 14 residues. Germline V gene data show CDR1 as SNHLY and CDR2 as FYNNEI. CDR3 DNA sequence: TGTGCCAGCAGGTTACAGGGAGGGCACACTGAAGCTTTCTTT. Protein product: CASRLQGGHTEAFF.

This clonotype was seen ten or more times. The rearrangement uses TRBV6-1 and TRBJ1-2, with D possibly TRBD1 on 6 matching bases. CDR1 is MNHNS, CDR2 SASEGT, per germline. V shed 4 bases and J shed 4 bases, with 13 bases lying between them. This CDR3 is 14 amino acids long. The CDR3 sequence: CASSGQGIGYGYTF. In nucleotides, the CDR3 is TGTGCCAGCAGTGGGCAGGGGATCGGCTATGGCTACACCTTC.

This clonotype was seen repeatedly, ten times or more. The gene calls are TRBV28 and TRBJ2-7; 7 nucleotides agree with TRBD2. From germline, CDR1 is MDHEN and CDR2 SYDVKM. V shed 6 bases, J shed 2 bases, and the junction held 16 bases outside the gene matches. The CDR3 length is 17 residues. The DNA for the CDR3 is TGTGCCAGCAGCCCGAGATGGAGGTTGGCGGGAGCCTACGAGCAGTACTTC. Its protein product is CASSPRWRLAGAYEQYF.

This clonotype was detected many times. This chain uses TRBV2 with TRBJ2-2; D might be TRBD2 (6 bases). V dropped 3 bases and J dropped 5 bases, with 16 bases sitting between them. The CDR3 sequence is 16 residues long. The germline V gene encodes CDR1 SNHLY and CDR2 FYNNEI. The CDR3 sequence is CASSDLPAGATGELFF. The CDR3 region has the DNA TGTGCCAGCAGTGATCTTCCAGCGGGTGCGACCGGGGAGCTGTTTTTT.

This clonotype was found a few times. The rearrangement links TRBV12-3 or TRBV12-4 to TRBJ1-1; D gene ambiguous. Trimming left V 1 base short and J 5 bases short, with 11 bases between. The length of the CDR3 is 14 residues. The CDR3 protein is CASSLGLGRTEAFF. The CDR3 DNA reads TGTGCCAGCAGTTTAGGATTGGGGAGAACTGAAGCTTTCTTT.

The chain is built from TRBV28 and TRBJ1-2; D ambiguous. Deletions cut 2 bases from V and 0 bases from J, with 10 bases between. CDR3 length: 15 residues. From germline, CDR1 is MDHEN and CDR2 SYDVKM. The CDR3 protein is CASSLEDPANYGYTF. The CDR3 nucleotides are TGTGCCAGCAGTTTAGAGGATCCAGCTAACTATGGCTACACCTTC.

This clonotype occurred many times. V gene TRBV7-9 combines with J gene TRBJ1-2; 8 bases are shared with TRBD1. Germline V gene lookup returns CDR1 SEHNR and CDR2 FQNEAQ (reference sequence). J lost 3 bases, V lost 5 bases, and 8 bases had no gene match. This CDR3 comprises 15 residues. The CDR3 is CASSPGQGRYYGYTF. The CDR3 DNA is TGTGCCAGCAGCCCCGGACAGGGCCGGTACTATGGCTACACCTTC.

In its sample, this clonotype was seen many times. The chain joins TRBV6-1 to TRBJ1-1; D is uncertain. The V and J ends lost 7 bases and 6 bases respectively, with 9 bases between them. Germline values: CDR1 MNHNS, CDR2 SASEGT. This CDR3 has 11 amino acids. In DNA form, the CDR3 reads TGTGCCAGCATCGGCGGTGCTGAAGCTTTCTTT. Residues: CASIGGAEAFF.

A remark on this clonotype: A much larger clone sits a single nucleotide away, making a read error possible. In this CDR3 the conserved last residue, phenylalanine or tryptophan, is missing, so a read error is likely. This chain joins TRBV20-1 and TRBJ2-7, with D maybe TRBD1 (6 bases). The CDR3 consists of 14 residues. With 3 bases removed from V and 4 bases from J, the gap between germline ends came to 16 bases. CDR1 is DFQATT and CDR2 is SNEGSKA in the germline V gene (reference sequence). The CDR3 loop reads CSASQTGQPYEQYL. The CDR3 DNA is TGCAGTGCTAGTCAGACAGGCCAACCTTACGAGCAGTACCTC.

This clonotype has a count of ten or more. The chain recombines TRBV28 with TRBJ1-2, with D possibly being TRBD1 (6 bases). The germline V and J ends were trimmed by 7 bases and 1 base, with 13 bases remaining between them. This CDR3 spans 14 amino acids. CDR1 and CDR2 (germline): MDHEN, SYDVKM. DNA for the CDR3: TGTGCCAGCACCCTAGGACAGTTTAACTATGGCTACACCTTC. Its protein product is CASTLGQFNYGYTF.

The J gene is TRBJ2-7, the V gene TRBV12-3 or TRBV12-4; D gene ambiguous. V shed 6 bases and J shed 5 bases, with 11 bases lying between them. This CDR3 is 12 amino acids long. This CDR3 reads CASRLFGHEQYF. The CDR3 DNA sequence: TGTGCCAGCAGACTTTTCGGCCACGAGCAGTACTTC.

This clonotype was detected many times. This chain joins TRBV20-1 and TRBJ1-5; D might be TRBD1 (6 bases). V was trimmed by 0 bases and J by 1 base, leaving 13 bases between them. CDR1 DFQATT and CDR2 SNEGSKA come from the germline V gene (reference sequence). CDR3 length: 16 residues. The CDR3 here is CSARDRGTGSNQPQHF. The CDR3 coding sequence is TGCAGTGCTAGAGATCGGGGAACAGGGAGCAATCAGCCCCAGCATTTT.

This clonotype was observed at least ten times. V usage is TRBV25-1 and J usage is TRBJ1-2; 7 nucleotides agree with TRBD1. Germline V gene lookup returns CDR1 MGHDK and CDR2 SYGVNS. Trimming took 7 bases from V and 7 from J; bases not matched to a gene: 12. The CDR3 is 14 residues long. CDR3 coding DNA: TGTGCCAGCACTTCGACAGGGACGACCGGTGGCTACACCTTC. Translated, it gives CASTSTGTTGGYTF.